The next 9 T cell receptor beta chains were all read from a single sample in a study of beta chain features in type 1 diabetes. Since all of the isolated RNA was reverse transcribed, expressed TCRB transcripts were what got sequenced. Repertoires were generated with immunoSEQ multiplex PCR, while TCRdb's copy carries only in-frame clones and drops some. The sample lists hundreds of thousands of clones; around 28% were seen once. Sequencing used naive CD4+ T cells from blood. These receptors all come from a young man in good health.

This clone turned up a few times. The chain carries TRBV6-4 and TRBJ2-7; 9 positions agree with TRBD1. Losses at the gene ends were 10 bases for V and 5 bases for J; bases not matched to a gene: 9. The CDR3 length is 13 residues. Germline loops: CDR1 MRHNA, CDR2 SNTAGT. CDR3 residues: CANVRQGENEQYF. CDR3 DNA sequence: TGTGCCAACGTACGACAGGGGGAAAACGAGCAGTACTTC.

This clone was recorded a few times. In nucleotides, the CDR3 is TGTGCCAGCAGCTTGATCGGACGGGGGTACAATGAGCAGTTCTTC. It specifies CASSLIGRGYNEQFF. The gene calls are TRBV7-2 and TRBJ2-1; tentative D call: TRBD2 (6 bases). The CDR3 has 15 amino acids. Germline V gives CDR1 SGHTA, CDR2 FQGNSA. Trimming took 3 bases from V and 4 from J, leaving 13 bases between them.

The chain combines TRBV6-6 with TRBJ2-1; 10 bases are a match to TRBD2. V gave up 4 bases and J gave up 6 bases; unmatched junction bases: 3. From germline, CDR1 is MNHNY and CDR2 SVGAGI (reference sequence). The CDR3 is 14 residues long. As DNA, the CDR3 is TGTGCCAGCAGTTCCGGACTAGCGGTCAATGAGCAGTTCTTC. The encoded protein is CASSSGLAVNEQFF.

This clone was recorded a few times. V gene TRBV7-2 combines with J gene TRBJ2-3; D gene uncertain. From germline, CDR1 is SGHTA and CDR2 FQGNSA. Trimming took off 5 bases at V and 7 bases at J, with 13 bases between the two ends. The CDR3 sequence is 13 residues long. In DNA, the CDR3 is TGTGCCAGCAGCCCCCGGGCGACCTATACGCAGTATTTT. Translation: CASSPRATYTQYF.

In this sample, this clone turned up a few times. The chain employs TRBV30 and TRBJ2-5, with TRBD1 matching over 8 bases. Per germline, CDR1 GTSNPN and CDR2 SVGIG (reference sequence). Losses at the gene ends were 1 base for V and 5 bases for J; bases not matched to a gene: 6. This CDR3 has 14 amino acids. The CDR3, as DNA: TGTGCCTGGAGTGGGACAGGGAAGCGCGAGACCCAGTACTTC. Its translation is CAWSGTGKRETQYF.

The CDR3 DNA reads as TGTGCCATCAGTGAGTCAGGAGTAACCTACGAGCAGTACTTC. Its protein is CAISESGVTYEQYF. V is TRBV10-3 and J is TRBJ2-7; D not resolved. Germline CDR1 is ENHRY and CDR2 is SYGVKD. CDR3 length: 14 residues. Trimming left V 0 bases short and J 2 bases short, with 8 bases between.

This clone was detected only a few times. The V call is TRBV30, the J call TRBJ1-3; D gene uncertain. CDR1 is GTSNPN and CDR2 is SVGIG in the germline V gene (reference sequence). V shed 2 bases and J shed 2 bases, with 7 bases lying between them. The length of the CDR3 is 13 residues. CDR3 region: CAWSSRAGNTIYF. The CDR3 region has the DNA TGTGCCTGGAGTTCCCGGGCTGGAAACACCATATATTTT.

CDR3 DNA: TGCAGCGTTCGGTCGGGAGAAGAGACCCAGTACTTC. This codes for CSVRSGEETQYF. The chain has TRBV29-1 and TRBJ2-5; tentatively, D is TRBD2 (6 bases). Germline V lookup: CDR1 SQVTM, CDR2 ANQGSEA. V dropped 5 bases and J dropped 3 bases, with 10 bases sitting between them. This CDR3 is built from 12 residues.

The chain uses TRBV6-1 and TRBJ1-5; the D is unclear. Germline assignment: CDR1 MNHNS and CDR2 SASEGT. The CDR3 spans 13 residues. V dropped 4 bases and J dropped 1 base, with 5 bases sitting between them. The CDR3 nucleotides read TGTGCCAGCAGTGTTCAGAGCAATCAGCCCCAGCATTTT. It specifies CASSVQSNQPQHF.